These 12 T cell receptor beta chains came from one sample sequenced in a study of neoadjuvant anti-PD-1 for oral cavity cancer. The protocol was immunoSEQ multiplex PCR, while the TCRdb copy is restricted to in-frame clones and leaves out a portion. The top ten clones hold roughly 3.4% of a sample with 55,000 to 80,000 clones, around 83% of them seen once. This specimen was PBMCs, taken before nivolumab (anti-PD-1) treatment. The receptors were sampled from a person aged 40-85 years with oral cavity squamous cell carcinoma.

This rearrangement joins TRBV19 to TRBJ1-1; D remains ambiguous. Germline CDR1 reads LNHDA; CDR2 reads SQIVND (reference sequence). V dropped 1 base and J dropped 6 bases, with 9 bases sitting between them. The CDR3 is 13 residues long. In DNA, the CDR3 is TGTGCCAGTAGTATAGCTTGGGTGGCTGAAGCTTTCTTT. It yields the protein CASSIAWVAEAFF.

The gene calls are TRBV18 and TRBJ2-7; 12 positions match TRBD1. The V gene's germline CDR1 is KGHSH and CDR2 LQKENI. The V gene end was trimmed by 6 bases and the J gene end by 3 bases; junction bases not matched to a gene: 12. This CDR3 spans 17 amino acids. The CDR3 DNA is TGTGCCAGCTCCCACTCTCCGGGACAGGGGGCCCACTACGAGCAGTACTTC. It codes for CASSHSPGQGAHYEQYF.

The V gene is TRBV4-1, the J gene TRBJ2-7, with TRBD2 identical over 9 bases. Germline V gives CDR1 MGHRA, CDR2 YSYEKL. V trimming: 3 bases; J trimming: 6 bases; junction bases outside the gene matches: 9. The CDR3 has 15 residues. The CDR3 nucleotides are TGCGCCAGCAGCCAGTTAGCGGGAGTAAGGGGCGAGCAGTACTTC. Its translation: CASSQLAGVRGEQYF.

Only a few counts were recorded for this clone. The chain joins TRBV19 to TRBJ1-4; 9 bases agree with TRBD1. This CDR3 has 14 amino acids. Germline-derived CDR1 and CDR2 are LNHDA and SQIVND (reference sequence). V was pared by 2 bases and J by 7 bases, with 2 bases of the junction left unmatched. The CDR3 reads CASSIRQGGEKLFF. The CDR3 nucleotides are TGTGCCAGTAGTATAAGACAGGGGGGTGAAAAACTGTTTTTT.

The rearrangement uses TRBV5-4 and TRBJ1-1; D may be TRBD1 (6 bases). Looked up from germline, CDR1 is SGHNT and CDR2 is YYREEE (reference sequence). The V end lost 0 bases, the J end lost 0 bases, and 15 bases lay between the germline ends. The length of the CDR3 is 17 residues. CDR3 residues: CASSLGQSGGMNTEAFF. CDR3 DNA: TGTGCCAGCAGCTTGGGACAGAGTGGGGGCATGAACACTGAAGCTTTCTTT.

This sequence joins TRBV10-3 and TRBJ2-2; 8 bases match TRBD1. Unmatched junction bases numbered 5, after V lost 5 bases and J lost 6 bases. Germline V gives CDR1 ENHRY, CDR2 SYGVKD. This CDR3 spans 14 amino acids. The CDR3 DNA is TGTGCCATCAGTCGGACAGGGACGGCCGGGGAGCTGTTTTTT. Residues: CAISRTGTAGELFF.

Of note for this clone: This same CDR3 is encoded by further DNA sequences in the sample. This chain joins TRBV27 and TRBJ1-5; 7 positions match TRBD1. This CDR3 has 15 amino acids. Looked up from germline, CDR1 is MNHEY and CDR2 is SMNVEV (reference sequence). J lost 0 bases, V lost 5 bases, and 4 bases had no gene match. This CDR3 reads CASSKGQYSNQPQHF. The CDR3 DNA follows: TGTGCCAGCAGTAAGGGACAGTATAGCAATCAGCCCCAGCATTTT.

The chain carries TRBV5-1 and TRBJ2-5; 10 bases match TRBD2. V was clipped by 2 bases and J by 5 bases; unmatched bases: 6. CDR3 size: 15 residues. In germline, CDR1 is SGHRS, CDR2 YFSETQ. CDR3 nucleotide sequence: TGCGCCAGCAGCTTAGGGGCTAGCGGGAGCGAGACCCAGTACTTC. Translated: CASSLGASGSETQYF.

V usage is TRBV5-6 and J usage is TRBJ2-5; 9 nucleotides line up with TRBD1. After removal of 4 bases from V and 1 base from J, the junction contained 2 bases not matched to a gene. The CDR3 runs 14 residues. Germline CDR1 and CDR2: SGHDT and YYEEEE. The chain's CDR3 is CASSATGGQETQYF. CDR3 DNA sequence: TGTGCCAGCAGCGCGACAGGGGGCCAAGAGACCCAGTACTTC.

The V and J genes are TRBV5-4 and TRBJ2-7; perhaps TRBD2 as D (5 bases). The CDR3 consists of 13 residues. Germline loops: CDR1 SGHNT, CDR2 YYREEE (reference sequence). V was pared by 1 base and J by 3 bases, with 8 bases between. The CDR3 bases are TGTGCCAGCAGCTTGACCGGGAACTACGAGCAGTACTTC. Amino acid sequence: CASSLTGNYEQYF.

This chain connects TRBV27 to TRBJ2-7; a weak D match, TRBD1 (5 bases). V lost 2 bases, J lost 3 bases, and 11 bases lay in between. The V gene's germline CDR1 is MNHEY and CDR2 SMNVEV (reference sequence). The length of the CDR3 is 14 residues. This chain's CDR3 is CASSLGRQSYEQYF. In DNA, the CDR3 is TGTGCCAGCAGTTTAGGACGACAGAGCTACGAGCAGTACTTC.

The chain employs TRBV14 and TRBJ1-1, with D perhaps TRBD1 (6 bases). The CDR3 is 15 amino acids. Trimming took 5 bases from V and 5 from J, leaving 18 bases between them. Germline assignment: CDR1 SGHDN and CDR2 FVKESK. The CDR3 sequence is CASSATRGFGTEAFF. The CDR3 DNA is TGTGCCAGCAGCGCGACCAGGGGTTTCGGAACTGAAGCTTTCTTT.